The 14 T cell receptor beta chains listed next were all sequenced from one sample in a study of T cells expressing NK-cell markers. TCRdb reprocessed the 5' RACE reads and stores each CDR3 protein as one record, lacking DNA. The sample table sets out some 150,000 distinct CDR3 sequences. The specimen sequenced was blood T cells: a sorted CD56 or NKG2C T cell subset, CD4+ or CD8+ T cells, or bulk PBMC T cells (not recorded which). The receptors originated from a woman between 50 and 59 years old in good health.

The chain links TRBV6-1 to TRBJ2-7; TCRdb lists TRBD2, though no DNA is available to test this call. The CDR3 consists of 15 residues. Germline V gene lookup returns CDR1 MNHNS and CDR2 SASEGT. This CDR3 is CASSEDGSGAYEQYF.

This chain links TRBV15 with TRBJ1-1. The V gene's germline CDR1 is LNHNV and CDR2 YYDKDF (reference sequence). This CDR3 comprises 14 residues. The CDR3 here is CATSRDGGYTEAFF.

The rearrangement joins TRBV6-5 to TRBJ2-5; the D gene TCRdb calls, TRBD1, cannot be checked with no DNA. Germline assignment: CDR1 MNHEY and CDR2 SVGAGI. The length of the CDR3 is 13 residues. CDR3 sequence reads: CASRQGAQETQYF.

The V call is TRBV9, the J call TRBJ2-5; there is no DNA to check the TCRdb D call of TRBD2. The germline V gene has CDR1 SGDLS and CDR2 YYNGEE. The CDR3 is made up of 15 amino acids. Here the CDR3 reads CASSPRAGSQETQYF.

The CDR3 sequence: CASSPEGTSGSYEQYF. The chain has TRBV7-6 and TRBJ2-7; TCRdb's assignment of TRBD2 cannot be checked, as there is no DNA. Germline loops: CDR1 SGHVS, CDR2 FNYEAQ. The CDR3 totals 16 residues.

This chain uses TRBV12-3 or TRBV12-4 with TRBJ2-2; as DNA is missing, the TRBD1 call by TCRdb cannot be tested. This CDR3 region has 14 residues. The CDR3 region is CASSPATDTGELFF.

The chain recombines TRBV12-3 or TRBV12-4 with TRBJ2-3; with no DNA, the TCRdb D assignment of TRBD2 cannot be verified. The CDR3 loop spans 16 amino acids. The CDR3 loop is CASSPPGPLSTDTQYF.

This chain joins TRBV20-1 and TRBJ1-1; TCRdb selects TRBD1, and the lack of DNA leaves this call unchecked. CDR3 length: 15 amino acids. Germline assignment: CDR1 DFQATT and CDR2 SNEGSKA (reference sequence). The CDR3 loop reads CSAKAQGDWDTEAFF.

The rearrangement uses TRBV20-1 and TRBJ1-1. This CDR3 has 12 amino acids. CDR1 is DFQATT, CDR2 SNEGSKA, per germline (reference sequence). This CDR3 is CSAKRGNTEAFF.

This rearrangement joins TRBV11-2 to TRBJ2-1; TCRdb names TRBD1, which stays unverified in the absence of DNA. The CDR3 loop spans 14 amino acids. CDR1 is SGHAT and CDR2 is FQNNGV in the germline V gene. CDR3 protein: CASTLAGTYNEQFF.

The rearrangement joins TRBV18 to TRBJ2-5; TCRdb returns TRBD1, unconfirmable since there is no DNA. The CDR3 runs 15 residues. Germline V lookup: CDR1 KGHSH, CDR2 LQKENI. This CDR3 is CASSPEPGGQETQYF.

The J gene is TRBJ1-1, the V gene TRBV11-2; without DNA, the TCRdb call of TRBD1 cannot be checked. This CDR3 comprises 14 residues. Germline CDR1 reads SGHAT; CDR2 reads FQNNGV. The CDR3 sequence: CASSWDTFNTEAFF.

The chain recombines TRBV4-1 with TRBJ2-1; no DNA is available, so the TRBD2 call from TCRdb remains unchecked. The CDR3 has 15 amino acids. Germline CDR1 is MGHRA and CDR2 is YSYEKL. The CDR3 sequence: CASSQDSGHGNEQFF.

The chain's CDR3 is CASSGGTGVTDTQYF. The chain combines TRBV7-9 with TRBJ2-3; checking the TCRdb D call of TRBD1 is not possible without DNA. Per germline, CDR1 SEHNR and CDR2 FQNEAQ (reference sequence). The CDR3 length is 15 residues. The variable domain in full, with the rest retrieved from reference TRBV7-9 and TRBJ2-3, is DTGVSQNPRHKITKRGQNVTFRCDPISEHNRLYWYRQTLGQGPEFLTYFQNEAQLEKSRLLSDRFSAERPKGSFSTLEIQRTEQGDSAMYLCASSGGTGVTDTQYFGPGTRLTVL.